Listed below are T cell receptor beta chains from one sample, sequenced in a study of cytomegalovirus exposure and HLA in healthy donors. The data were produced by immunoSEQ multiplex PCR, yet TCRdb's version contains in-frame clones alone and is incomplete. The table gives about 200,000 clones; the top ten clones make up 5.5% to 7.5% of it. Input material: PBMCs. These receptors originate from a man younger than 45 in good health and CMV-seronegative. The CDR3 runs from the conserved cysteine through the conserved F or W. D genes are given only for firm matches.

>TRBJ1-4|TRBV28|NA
CASRTGGATNEKLFF
TGTGCCAGCAGGACCGGAGGGGCAACTAATGAAAAACTGTTTTTT
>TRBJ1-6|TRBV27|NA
CASSGTRDRFINSPLHF
TGTGCCAGCAGTGGCACTCGAGACAGGTTTATAAATTCACCCCTCCACTTT
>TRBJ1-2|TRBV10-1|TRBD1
CASSAGQGSGYTF
TGCGCCAGCAGTGCGGGACAGGGGAGCGGCTACACCTTC
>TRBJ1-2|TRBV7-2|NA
CASSLVTRGAVGYTF
TGTGCCAGCAGCTTAGTAACCAGGGGAGCGGTTGGCTACACCTTC
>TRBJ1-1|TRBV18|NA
CASSRGGSLNTEAFF
TGTGCCAGCTCCCGGGGGGGATCCTTGAACACTGAAGCTTTCTTT
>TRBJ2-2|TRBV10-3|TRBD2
CAIRTTGTSATGELFF
TGTGCCATCAGAACAACCGGGACTAGTGCCACCGGGGAGCTGTTTTTT
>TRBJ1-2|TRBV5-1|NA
CASSQSGGVPYGYTF
TGCGCCAGCAGCCAGTCCGGGGGGGTTCCTTATGGCTACACCTTC
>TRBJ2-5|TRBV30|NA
CAWVGAGGETQYF
TGTGCCTGGGTCGGGGCCGGAGGGGAGACCCAGTACTTC
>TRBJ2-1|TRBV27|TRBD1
CASSFIGTGSYNEQFF
TGTGCCAGCAGTTTCATCGGGACAGGGTCCTACAATGAGCAGTTCTTC
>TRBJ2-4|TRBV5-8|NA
CASSLFRSGQRKNIQYF
TGTGCCAGCAGCTTGTTTCGTTCAGGGCAGAGAAAAAACATTCAGTACTTC
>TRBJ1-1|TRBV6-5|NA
CASRRDLGWTEAFF
TGTGCCAGCAGAAGGGACTTGGGATGGACTGAAGCTTTCTTT
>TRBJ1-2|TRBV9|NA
CASSYRDTYTF
TGTGCCAGCAGCTACCGGGATACATACACCTTC
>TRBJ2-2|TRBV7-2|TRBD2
CASSSIRGGGGELFF
TGTGCCAGCAGCTCAATTCGGGGGGGCGGCGGGGAGCTGTTTTTT
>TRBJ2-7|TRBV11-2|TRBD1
CASSLAPGQGSYEQYF
TGTGCCAGCAGCTTAGCCCCGGGACAGGGCTCCTACGAGCAGTACTTC
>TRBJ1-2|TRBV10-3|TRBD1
CAISDVGQGGRGYTF
TGTGCCATCAGTGACGTGGGACAGGGAGGGAGAGGCTACACCTTC
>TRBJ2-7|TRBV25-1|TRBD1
CASSGEQGIPYEQYF
TGTGCCAGCAGTGGAGAACAGGGGATCCCCTACGAGCAGTACTTC
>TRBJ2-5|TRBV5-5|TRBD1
CASSRGTGTASQTQYF
TGTGCCAGCAGTCGAGGAACCGGGACAGCCTCCCAGACCCAGTACTTC
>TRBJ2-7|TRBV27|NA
CASSLLAEYEQYF
TGTGCCAGCAGTTTATTGGCAGAATACGAGCAGTACTTC
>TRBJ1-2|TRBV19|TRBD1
CASLDGGGATLGYTF
TGTGCCAGTCTTGATGGAGGGGGCGCGACCCTTGGCTACACCTTC
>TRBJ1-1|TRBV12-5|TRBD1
CASGLGQGRAFF
TGTGCTAGTGGTTTAGGACAGGGGCGAGCTTTCTTT
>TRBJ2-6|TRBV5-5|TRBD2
CASRLNLAGGLSGANVLTF
TGTGCCAGCAGGCTAAACCTAGCGGGAGGGCTCTCTGGGGCCAACGTCCTGACTTTC
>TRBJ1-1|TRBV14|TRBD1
CASSPRTGGFSAAFF
TGTGCCAGCAGCCCCCGGACAGGGGGCTTCTCCGCAGCTTTCTTT
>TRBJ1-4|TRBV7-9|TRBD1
CASSLIPGGQNEKLFF
TGTGCCAGCAGCTTAATTCCAGGGGGCCAGAATGAAAAACTGTTTTTT
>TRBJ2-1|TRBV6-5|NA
CASSPAVADNEQFF
TGTGCCAGCAGCCCGGCGGTAGCGGACAATGAGCAGTTCTTC
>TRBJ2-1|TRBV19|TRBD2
CATSFGGSEQFF
TGTGCCACCTCCTTCGGGGGGAGCGAGCAGTTCTTC
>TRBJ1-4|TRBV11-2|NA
CASSLRREANEKLFF
TGTGCCAGCAGCTTAAGACGGGAGGCTAATGAAAAACTGTTTTTT
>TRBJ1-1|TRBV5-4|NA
CASSFVRGGTEAFF
TGTGCCAGCAGCTTCGTGAGGGGGGGAACTGAAGCTTTCTTT
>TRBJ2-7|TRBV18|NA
CASSQGSENEQYF
TGTGCCAGCTCACAGGGGTCTGAGAACGAGCAGTACTTC
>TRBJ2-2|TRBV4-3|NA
CASSQAPSAGWDTGELFF
TGCGCCAGCAGCCAAGCCCCCTCGGCAGGGTGGGACACCGGGGAGCTGTTTTTT
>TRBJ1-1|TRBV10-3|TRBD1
CAVETGGIEAFF
TGTGCCGTGGAAACAGGGGGAATAGAAGCTTTCTTT
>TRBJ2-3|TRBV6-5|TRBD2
CASSHLAGGADTQYF
TGTGCCAGCAGCCACCTAGCGGGGGGGGCAGATACGCAGTATTTT
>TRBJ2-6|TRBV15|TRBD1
CATSSDRAMRVTGANVLTF
TGTGCCACCAGCAGCGACAGGGCCATGAGGGTAACGGGGGCCAACGTCCTGACTTTC
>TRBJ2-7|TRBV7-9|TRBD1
CASSHRDRYEQYF
TGTGCCAGCAGCCATCGGGACAGATACGAGCAGTACTTC
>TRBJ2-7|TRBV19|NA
CASSATGGSYEQYF
TGTGCCAGTAGTGCAACCGGGGGCTCCTACGAGCAGTACTTC
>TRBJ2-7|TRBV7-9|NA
CASSRAPRYYEQYF
TGTGCCAGCAGCCGTGCGCCCCGGTACTACGAGCAGTACTTC
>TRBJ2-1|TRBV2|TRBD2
CASSNWGGNEQFF
TGTGCCAGCAGCAACTGGGGGGGCAATGAGCAGTTCTTC
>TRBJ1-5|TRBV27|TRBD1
CASSRTGTTDQPQHF
TGTGCCAGCAGTCGGACAGGGACCACTGATCAGCCCCAGCATTTT
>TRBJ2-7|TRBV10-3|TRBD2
CAISETLGLAGEPYEQYF
TGTGCCATCAGTGAGACCCTCGGACTAGCGGGGGAGCCCTACGAGCAGTACTTC
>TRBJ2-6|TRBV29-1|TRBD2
CSVEKGGIPGANVLTF
TGCAGCGTTGAAAAGGGAGGGATACCTGGGGCCAACGTCCTGACTTTC
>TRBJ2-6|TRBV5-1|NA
CASSLEYSPSGANVLTF
TGCGCCAGCAGCTTGGAATACAGCCCCTCTGGGGCCAACGTCCTGACTTTC
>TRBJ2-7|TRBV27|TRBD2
CASSLLAGRYEQYF
TGTGCCAGCAGTTTGTTAGCGGGAAGGTACGAGCAGTACTTC
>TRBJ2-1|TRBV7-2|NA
CASSLRWGDYNEQFF
TGTGCCAGCAGCTTACGGTGGGGCGACTACAATGAGCAGTTCTTC
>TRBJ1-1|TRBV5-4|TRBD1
CASSWVDRLSTEAFF
TGTGCCAGCAGCTGGGTGGACAGGCTATCTACTGAAGCTTTCTTT
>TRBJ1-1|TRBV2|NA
CASNNRAGNTEAFF
TGTGCCAGCAATAACAGGGCAGGGAACACTGAAGCTTTCTTT
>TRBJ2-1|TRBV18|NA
CASSRRGYYNEQFF
TGTGCCAGCTCACGGCGGGGCTATTACAATGAGCAGTTCTTC
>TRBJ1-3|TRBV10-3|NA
CAISEELSGNTIYF
TGTGCCATCAGTGAGGAACTATCTGGAAACACCATATATTTT
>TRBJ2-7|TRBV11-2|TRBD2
CASRGLAGGLSYEQYF
TGTGCCTCCAGGGGACTAGCGGGAGGACTCTCCTACGAGCAGTACTTC
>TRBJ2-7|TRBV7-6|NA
CASSLSPGNEQYF
TGTGCCAGCAGCCTATCCCCCGGGAACGAGCAGTACTTC
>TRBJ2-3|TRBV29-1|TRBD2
CSVEGYSGRGTDTQYF
TGCAGCGTTGAGGGTTACAGCGGGAGAGGCACAGATACGCAGTATTTT
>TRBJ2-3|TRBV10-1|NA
CASTPRAAPPLDTQYF
TGCGCCAGCACCCCCCGAGCGGCCCCTCCCCTGGATACGCAGTATTTT
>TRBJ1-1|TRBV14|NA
CASSKQGFSEAFF
TGTGCCAGCAGCAAACAGGGTTTTAGTGAAGCTTTCTTT
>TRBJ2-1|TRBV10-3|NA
CAISYGTNAAEEQFF
TGTGCCATCAGTTACGGGACAAATGCGGCTGAGGAGCAGTTCTTC
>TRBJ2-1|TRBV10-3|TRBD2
CAISLSSGGSYNEQFF
TGTGCCATCAGCCTCTCTAGCGGGGGTTCCTACAATGAGCAGTTCTTC
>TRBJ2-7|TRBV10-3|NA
CAIKQWLESSYEQYF
TGTGCCATCAAGCAATGGTTGGAGAGCTCCTACGAGCAGTACTTC
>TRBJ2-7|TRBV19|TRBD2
CASSMGGLAGDREQYF
TGTGCCAGTAGTATGGGAGGTCTAGCGGGAGATCGGGAGCAGTACTTC
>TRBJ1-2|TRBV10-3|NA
CAISDSGSGDYGYTF
TGTGCCATCAGTGACTCGGGGAGCGGGGACTATGGCTACACCTTC
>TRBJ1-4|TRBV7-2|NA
CASSRAGTTNEKLFF
TGTGCCAGCAGCCGAGCAGGGACAACTAATGAAAAACTGTTTTTT
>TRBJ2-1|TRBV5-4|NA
CASSLSTEQFF
TGTGCCAGCAGCTTGAGCACTGAGCAGTTCTTC